This TCR beta chain was recovered during a study of T cell responses to AZD1222 COVID-19 vaccine. Overall study findings and caveats: The span of vaccine-associated CD4 TCRs extended across spike, with dominance at 160-218 and 743-854. Spike-specific TCR breadth and depth rose after two AZD1222 doses. Most donors were white British, females outnumbered males, and clonal diversity was possibly underestimated.

CDR1 is SNHLY, CDR2 FYNNEI, per germline. The CDR3 is 15 residues long. With 5 bases clipped from V and 4 bases from J, the junction kept 7 bases outside the gene matches. The study pooled second doses at about 4 or about 12 weeks. The data were produced by immunoSEQ multiplex PCR, yet TCRdb's version contains in-frame clones alone and is incomplete. In the table there are about 160,000 clones, about 93% of which are singletons. As concerns this clone: Its antigen is unidentified.

The J gene is TRBJ2-2, the V gene TRBV2; 7 bases match TRBD2. This sequence originates from an adult who received the AZD1222 COVID-19 vaccine. Sequencing was performed on peripheral blood, taken 28 days after the second AZD1222 dose. The CDR3 sequence is CASSRPRGSTGELFF. CDR3 sequence (DNA): TGTGCCAGCAGTAGGCCACGCGGGAGCACCGGGGAGCTGTTTTTT.